This paragraph reports one T cell receptor beta chain. Libraries were prepared by immunoSEQ multiplex PCR; TCRdb keeps only in-frame clonotypes and omits some of them. Among roughly 200,000 clones listed, approximately 80% were seen once. This specimen belongs to a study of blood T cell repertoires in COVID-19. For the study at large: The United States, Italy and Spain supplied acute and convalescent COVID-19 samples.

Germline V CDR1 and CDR2: SGDLS, YYNGEE. The CDR3 loop spans 14 amino acids. After removal of 4 bases from V and 9 bases from J, the junction contained 10 bases not matched to a gene. The sample was PBMCs or T cells enriched from blood (not recorded which). The TCR sequence derives from a man aged 40-55 years who had recovered from COVID-19. V and J are TRBV9 and TRBJ2-1; 7 positions agree with TRBD1. The CDR3 bases are TGTGCCAGCAGCCTGGGACAGAGGGGTGGTGAGCAGTTCTTC. Translating it yields CASSLGQRGGEQFF.